The source of this TCR beta chain is a study of blood T cell repertoires in COVID-19. Whole-study context: Acute-phase and convalescent COVID-19 samples originated in the United States, Italy and Spain.

Profiled with immunoSEQ multiplex PCR; TCRdb holds only in-frame clones, not every one. The sample shows 95,000 to 120,000 clones, 85% of them seen only once. Germline V gene data show CDR1 as MRHNA and CDR2 as SNTAGT. Trimming cost V 0 bases and J 2 bases, with 17 bases left between them. The CDR3 spans 18 residues. This chain uses TRBV6-4 with TRBJ1-5; D gene ambiguous. Material: peripheral blood. This receptor was taken from a human donor in a cohort sampled during active COVID-19. This CDR3 reads CASSDSCWRWEGNQPQHF. The CDR3 DNA follows: TGTGCCAGCAGTGACTCTTGTTGGAGGTGGGAGGGCAATCAGCCCCAGCATTTT.